This T cell receptor beta chain originates from a study of beta chain features in type 1 diabetes. Study background: Cells sorted and examined across all samples totaled 90 million to 120 million.

Whole-study results and caveats: When Type 1 diabetes patients were examined, their TCRB CDR3s proved moderately but significantly shorter in all four CD4+ subsets.

This clone was seen a handful of times. Its target is not known. Blood was collected once per donor into heparin, averaging roughly 0.12 L. Expressed TCRB transcripts were sequenced, since all the RNA that had been isolated was reverse transcribed. Clones were sequenced by immunoSEQ multiplex PCR, and TCRdb holds only the in-frame ones, with some missing. The data show around 310,000 clones, approximately 13% seen once. Sequencing input: naive CD4+ T cells from blood. The receptor comes from a young woman with type 1 diabetes.

In nucleotides, the CDR3 is TGTGCTAGTGGTTTGGTACGAGGGGGTCTAGACTCCTACAATGAGCAGTTCTTC. Translated, it gives CASGLVRGGLDSYNEQFF. The chain couples TRBV12-5 to TRBJ2-1, with a possible D match to TRBD1 (6 bases). There are 18 residues in the CDR3. Trimming cost V 0 bases and J 0 bases, with 15 bases left between them. Per germline, CDR1 LGHNT and CDR2 FRNRAP.